This TCR beta chain was sequenced during a study of coeliac disease. Overall study context: Each coeliac patient was active, refractory type I, or diet-controlled.

A remark on this clone: The antigen is not known. An end of the junction differs from the germline gene, which may be a read error.

One frozen roughly 510,000-cell aliquot per fraction was sequenced. The CDR3 has 11 residues. Germline assignment: CDR1 GTSNPN and CDR2 SVGIG (reference sequence). Findings of the study overall: Lower clonality than controls marked TRB and TRG repertoires from active celiac intraepithelial and lamina propria samples. Unbiased detection of gliadin-specific T cells was judged not feasible with this approach.

Generated by immunoSEQ multiplex PCR, the TCRdb table keeps only in-frame clones and is missing some. The sample holds some 4,000 clones; more than 60% are singletons and the top ten take over 8.5%. The sequence came from a woman aged 18-30 years with active celiac disease. The sequenced sample was intraepithelial lymphocytes from the gut. The rearrangement joins TRBV30 to TRBJ1-1; the D is unclear. CDR3 residues: CAGRRGTEAFF. The CDR3 DNA is TGTGCCGGGAGGCGGGGCACTGAAGCTTTCTTT.